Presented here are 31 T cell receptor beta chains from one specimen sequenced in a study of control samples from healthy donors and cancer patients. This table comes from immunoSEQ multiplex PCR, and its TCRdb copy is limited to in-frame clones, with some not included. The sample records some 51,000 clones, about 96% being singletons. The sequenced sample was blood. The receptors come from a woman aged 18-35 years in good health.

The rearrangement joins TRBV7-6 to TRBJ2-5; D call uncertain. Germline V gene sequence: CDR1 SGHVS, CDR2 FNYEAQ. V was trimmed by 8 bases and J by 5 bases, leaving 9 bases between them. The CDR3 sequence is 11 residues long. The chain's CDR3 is CASLIEETQYF. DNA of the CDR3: TGTGCCAGCCTCATAGAGGAGACCCAGTACTTC. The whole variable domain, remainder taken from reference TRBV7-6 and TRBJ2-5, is GAGVSQSPRYKVTKRGQDVALRCDPISGHVSLYWYRQALGQGPEFLTYFNYEAQQDKSGLPNDRFSAERPEGSISTLTIQRTEQRDSAMYRCASLIEETQYFGPGTRLLVL.

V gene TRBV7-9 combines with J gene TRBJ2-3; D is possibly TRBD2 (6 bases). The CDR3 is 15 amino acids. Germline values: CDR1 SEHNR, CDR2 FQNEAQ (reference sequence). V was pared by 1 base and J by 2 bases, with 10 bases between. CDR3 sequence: CASSLGLGITDTQYF. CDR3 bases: TGTGCCAGCAGCTTAGGACTAGGGATCACAGATACGCAGTATTTT.

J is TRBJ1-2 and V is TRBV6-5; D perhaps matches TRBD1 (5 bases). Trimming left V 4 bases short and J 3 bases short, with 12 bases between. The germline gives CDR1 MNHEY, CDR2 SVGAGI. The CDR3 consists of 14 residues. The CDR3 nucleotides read TGTGCCAGCAGTTTTGACAGCCCCGACTATGGCTACACCTTC. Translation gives CASSFDSPDYGYTF.

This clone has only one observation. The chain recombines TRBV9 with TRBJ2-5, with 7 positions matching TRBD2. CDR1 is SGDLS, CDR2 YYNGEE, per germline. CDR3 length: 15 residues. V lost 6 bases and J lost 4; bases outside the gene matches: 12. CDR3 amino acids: CASNRPAGFSETQYF. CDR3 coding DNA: TGTGCCAGCAATCGCCCAGCGGGGTTCTCAGAGACCCAGTACTTC.

The CDR3 here is CAISADLSTEAFF. The CDR3 nucleotides are TGTGCCATCAGTGCCGATCTATCCACTGAAGCTTTCTTT. V and J are TRBV10-3 and TRBJ1-1; no reliable D call. The V gene lost 4 bases and the J gene lost 4 bases, with 10 bases spanning the gap. The germline CDR1 and CDR2 sequences are ENHRY and SYGVKD. The CDR3 has 13 residues.

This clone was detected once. CDR3 protein: CASSLGQPNEKLFF. For the CDR3, the DNA is TGTGCCAGCAGTTTGGGACAGCCAAATGAAAAACTGTTTTTT. This chain uses TRBV21-1 with TRBJ1-4; the table's D call of TRBD1 was not tested on the DNA. TRBV21-1 is assigned pseudogene status. The CDR3 is 14 residues long.

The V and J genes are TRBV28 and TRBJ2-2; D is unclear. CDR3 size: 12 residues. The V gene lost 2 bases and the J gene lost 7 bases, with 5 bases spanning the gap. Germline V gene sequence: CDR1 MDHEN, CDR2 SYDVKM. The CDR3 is CASSLGVGELFF. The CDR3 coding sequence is TGTGCCAGCAGTTTAGGGGTCGGGGAGCTGTTTTTT.

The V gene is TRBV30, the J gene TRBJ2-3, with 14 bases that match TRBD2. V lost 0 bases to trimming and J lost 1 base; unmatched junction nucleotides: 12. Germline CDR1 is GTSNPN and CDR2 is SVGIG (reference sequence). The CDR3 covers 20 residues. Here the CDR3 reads CAWSVGTSGGFWGGTDTQYF. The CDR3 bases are TGTGCCTGGAGTGTAGGGACTAGCGGGGGATTTTGGGGTGGCACAGATACGCAGTATTTT.

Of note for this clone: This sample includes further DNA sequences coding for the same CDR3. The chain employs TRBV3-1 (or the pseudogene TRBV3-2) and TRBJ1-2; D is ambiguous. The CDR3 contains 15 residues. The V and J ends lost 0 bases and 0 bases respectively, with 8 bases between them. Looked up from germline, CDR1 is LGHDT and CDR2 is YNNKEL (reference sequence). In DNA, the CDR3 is TGTGCCAGCAGCCAAGACCTGACTACTAACTATGGCTACACCTTC. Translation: CASSQDLTTNYGYTF.

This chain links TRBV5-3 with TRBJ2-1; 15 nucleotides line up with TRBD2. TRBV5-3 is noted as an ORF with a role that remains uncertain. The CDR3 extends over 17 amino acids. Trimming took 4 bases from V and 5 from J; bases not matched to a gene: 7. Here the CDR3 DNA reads TGTGCCAGAAGCCTCCGGACTAGCGGGGGGGTGAACAATGAGCAGTTCTTC. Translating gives CARSLRTSGGVNNEQFF.

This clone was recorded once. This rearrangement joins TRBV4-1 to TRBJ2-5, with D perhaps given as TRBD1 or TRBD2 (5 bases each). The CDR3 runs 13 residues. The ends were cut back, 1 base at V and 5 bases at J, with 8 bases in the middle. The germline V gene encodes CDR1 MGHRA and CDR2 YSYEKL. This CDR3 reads CASSQGGFETQYF. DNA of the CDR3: TGCGCCAGCAGCCAAGGGGGGTTCGAGACCCAGTACTTC.

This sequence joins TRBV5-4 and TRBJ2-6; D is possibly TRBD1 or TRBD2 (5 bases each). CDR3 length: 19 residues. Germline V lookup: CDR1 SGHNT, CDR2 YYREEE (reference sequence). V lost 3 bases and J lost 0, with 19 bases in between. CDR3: CASSSWAGTEVSGANVLTF. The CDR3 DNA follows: TGTGCCAGCAGCTCCTGGGCCGGGACGGAGGTCTCTGGGGCCAACGTCCTGACTTTC.

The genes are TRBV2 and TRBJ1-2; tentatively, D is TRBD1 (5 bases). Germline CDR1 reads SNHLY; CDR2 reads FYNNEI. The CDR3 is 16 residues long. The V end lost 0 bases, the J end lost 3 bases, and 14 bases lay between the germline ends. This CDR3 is CASSEAWAGVYYGYTF. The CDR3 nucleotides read TGTGCCAGCAGTGAAGCCTGGGCGGGGGTCTACTATGGCTACACCTTC.

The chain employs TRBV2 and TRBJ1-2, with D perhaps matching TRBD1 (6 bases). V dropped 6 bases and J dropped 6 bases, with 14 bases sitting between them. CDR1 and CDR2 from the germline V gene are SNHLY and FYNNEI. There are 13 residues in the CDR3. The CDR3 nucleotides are TGTGCCAGCAGAACAGGGAGGTCCGATGGCTACACCTTC. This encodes CASRTGRSDGYTF.

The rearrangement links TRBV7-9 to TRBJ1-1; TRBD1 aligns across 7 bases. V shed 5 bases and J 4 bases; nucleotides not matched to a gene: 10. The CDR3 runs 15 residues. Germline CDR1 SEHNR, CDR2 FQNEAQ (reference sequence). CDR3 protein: CASSRWTGGRTEAFF. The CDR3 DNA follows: TGTGCCAGCAGCCGATGGACAGGCGGTCGCACTGAAGCTTTCTTT.

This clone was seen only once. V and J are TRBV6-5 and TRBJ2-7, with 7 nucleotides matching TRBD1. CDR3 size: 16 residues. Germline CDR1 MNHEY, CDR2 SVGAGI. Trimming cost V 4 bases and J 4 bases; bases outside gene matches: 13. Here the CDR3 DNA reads TGTGCCAGCAGTTTTGCGGGTCGGGACAGAGTTTACGAGCAGTACTTC. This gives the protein CASSFAGRDRVYEQYF.

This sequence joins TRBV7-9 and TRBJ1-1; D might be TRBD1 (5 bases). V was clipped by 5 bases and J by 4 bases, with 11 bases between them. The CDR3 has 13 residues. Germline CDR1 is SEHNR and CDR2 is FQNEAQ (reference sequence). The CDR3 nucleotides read TGTGCCAGCAGCAAGCCGGGGGGCACTGAAGCTTTCTTT. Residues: CASSKPGGTEAFF.

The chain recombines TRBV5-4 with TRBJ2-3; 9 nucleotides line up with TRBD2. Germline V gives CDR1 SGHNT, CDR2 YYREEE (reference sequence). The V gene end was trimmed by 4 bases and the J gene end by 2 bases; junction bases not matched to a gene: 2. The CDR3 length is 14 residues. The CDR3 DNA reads TGTGCCAGCAGCAGCGGGGGGACCACAGATACGCAGTATTTT. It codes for CASSSGGTTDTQYF.

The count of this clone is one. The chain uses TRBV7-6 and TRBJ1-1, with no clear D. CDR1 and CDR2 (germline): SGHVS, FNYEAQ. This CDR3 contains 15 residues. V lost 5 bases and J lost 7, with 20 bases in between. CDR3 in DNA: TGTGCCAGCAGCGGCGGGTTGGGTTTGCCCCTTGAAGCTTTCTTT. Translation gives CASSGGLGLPLEAFF.

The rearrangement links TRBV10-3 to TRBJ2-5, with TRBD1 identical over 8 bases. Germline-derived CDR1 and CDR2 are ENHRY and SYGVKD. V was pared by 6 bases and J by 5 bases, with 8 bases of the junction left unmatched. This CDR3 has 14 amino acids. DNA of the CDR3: TGTGCCATCAGAGCGACAGGGGCGGTGGAGACCCAGTACTTC. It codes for CAIRATGAVETQYF.

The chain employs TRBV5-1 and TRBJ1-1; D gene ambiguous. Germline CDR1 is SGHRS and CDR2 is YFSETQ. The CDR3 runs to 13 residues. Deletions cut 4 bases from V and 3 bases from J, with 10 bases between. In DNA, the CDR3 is TGCGCCAGCAGCCCCCTCTTGGACACTGAAGCTTTCTTT. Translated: CASSPLLDTEAFF.

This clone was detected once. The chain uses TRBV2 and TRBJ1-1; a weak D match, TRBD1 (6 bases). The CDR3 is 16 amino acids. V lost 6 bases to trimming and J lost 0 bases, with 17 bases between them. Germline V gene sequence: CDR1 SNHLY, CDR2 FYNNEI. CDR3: CASRKGVLPLNTEAFF. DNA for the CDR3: TGTGCCAGCAGAAAGGGGGTTTTACCCTTGAACACTGAAGCTTTCTTT.

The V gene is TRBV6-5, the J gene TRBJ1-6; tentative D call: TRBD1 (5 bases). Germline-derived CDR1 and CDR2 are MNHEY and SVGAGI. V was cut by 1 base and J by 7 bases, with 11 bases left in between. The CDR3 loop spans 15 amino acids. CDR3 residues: CASSYYGGTNSPLHF. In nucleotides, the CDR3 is TGTGCCAGCAGTTACTACGGGGGAACGAATTCACCCCTCCACTTT.

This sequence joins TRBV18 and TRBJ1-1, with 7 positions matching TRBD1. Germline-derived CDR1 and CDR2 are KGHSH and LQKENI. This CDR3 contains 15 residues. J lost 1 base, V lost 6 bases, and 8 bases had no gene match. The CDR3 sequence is CASSRQGSGNTEAFF. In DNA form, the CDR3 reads TGTGCCAGCTCCCGACAGGGTTCGGGGAACACTGAAGCTTTCTTT.

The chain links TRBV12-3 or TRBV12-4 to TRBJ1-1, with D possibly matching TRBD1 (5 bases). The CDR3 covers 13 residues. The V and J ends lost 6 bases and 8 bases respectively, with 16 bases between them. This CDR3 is CASRPRAGTEAFF. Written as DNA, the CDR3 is TGTGCCAGCAGGCCCCGAGCCGGGACGGAAGCTTTCTTT.

This chain's CDR3 is CASSPSGTALYTEAFF. In nucleotides, the CDR3 is TGTGCCAGCAGCCCCTCTGGGACAGCCCTTTACACTGAAGCTTTCTTT. The chain links TRBV9 to TRBJ1-1, with 7 bases fitting TRBD1. CDR1 is SGDLS, CDR2 YYNGEE, per germline. CDR3 size: 16 residues. J lost 3 bases, V lost 4 bases, and 12 bases had no gene match.

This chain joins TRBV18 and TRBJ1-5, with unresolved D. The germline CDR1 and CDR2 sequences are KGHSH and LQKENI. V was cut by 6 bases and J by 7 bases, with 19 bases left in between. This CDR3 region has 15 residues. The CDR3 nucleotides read TGTGCCAGCTCCACATATTCGGGATTAGGGCAGCCCCAGCATTTT. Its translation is CASSTYSGLGQPQHF.

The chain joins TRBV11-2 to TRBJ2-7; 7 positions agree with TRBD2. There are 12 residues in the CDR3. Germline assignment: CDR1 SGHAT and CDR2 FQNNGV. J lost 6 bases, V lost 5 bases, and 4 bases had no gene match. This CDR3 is CASSGEGREQYF. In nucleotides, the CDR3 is TGTGCCAGCAGCGGGGAGGGTCGCGAGCAGTACTTC.

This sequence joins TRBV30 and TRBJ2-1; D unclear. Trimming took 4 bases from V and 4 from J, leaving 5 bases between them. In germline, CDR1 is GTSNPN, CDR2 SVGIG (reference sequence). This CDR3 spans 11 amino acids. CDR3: CAWTLYNEQFF. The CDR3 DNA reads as TGTGCCTGGACTCTGTACAATGAGCAGTTCTTC.

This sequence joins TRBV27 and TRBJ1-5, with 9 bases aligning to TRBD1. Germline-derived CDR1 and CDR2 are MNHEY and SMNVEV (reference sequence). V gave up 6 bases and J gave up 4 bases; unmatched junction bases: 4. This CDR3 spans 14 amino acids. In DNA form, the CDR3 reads TGTGCCAGCAGCGGGACAGGGAGGAATCAGCCCCAGCATTTT. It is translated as CASSGTGRNQPQHF.

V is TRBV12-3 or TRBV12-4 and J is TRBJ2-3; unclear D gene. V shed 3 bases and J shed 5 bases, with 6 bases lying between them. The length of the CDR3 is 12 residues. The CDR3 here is CASSLKVDTQYF. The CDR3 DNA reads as TGTGCCAGCAGTTTGAAGGTAGATACGCAGTATTTT.